The 31 T cell receptor beta chains in this list originate from one sample, sequenced in a study of prognosis after radiotherapy for stage I lung cancer. Researchers used two-round multiplex PCR to amplify TCR beta CDR3 starting from genomic DNA. First-round PCR, the initial amplification, used primers specific to each TRBV and TRBJ gene. TCRdb passed the multiplex PCR reads through MiXCR, listing each CDR3 protein once. Altogether under 20,000 distinct CDR3 sequences are present, around 42% being singletons, with the ten largest covering around 40%. The material was PBMCs, obtained before or after stereotactic body radiation therapy (not recorded which). These receptors were taken from a donor over 45 with non-small cell lung cancer.

Turning to this clonotype: Since a far larger clone is one base different, this is likely a read error. V usage is TRBV6-4 and J usage is TRBJ1-5, with a weak D call TRBD1 (6 bases). The CDR3 has 15 residues. Germline assignment: CDR1 MRHNA and CDR2 SNTAGT. The V gene lost 2 bases and the J gene lost 6 bases, with 14 bases spanning the gap. The chain's CDR3 is CASSDGGASCQPQHF. In DNA form, the CDR3 reads TGTGCCAGCAGTGACGGGGGGGCGTCTTGTCAGCCCCAGCATTTT.

Many counts were recorded for this clonotype. The V call is TRBV6-2 or TRBV6-3, the J call TRBJ2-2; possibly TRBD1 for D (6 bases). The length of the CDR3 is 14 residues. Trimming left V 5 bases short and J 1 base short, with 8 bases between. Germline-derived CDR1 and CDR2 are MNHEY and SVGEGT. In DNA, the CDR3 is TGTGCCAGCAGTATACAGGGGAACACCGGGGAGCTGTTTTTT. Its translation is CASSIQGNTGELFF.

About this clonotype: A far larger clone differs by one base, so this is likely a read error. The chain combines TRBV6-4 with TRBJ1-2, with D possibly TRBD1 on 6 matching bases. Trimming shortened V by 6 bases and J by 7 bases, and 15 bases separated the two germline ends. Per germline, CDR1 MRHNA and CDR2 SNTAGT. CDR3 length: 13 residues. CDR3 sequence (DNA): TGTGCCAGCAGGGATCCAGGGGTCTGTGGCTACACCTTC. Protein: CASRDPGVCGYTF.

This chain connects TRBV10-3 to TRBJ2-1; D unclear. V was clipped by 6 bases and J by 8 bases, with 14 bases between them. The CDR3 consists of 13 residues. Germline assignment: CDR1 ENHRY and CDR2 SYGVKD. CDR3 DNA sequence: TGTGCCATCAGGGATGACACCGTCGATGAGCAGTTCTTC. As protein: CAIRDDTVDEQFF.

The table lists this clonotype with many counts. The chain has TRBV6-1 and TRBJ1-5; D remains ambiguous. Germline V CDR1 and CDR2: MNHNS, SASEGT. V was pared by 5 bases and J by 0 bases, with 11 bases between. The CDR3 totals 15 residues. CDR3 in amino acids: CASSPTFYSNQPQHF. DNA for the CDR3: TGTGCCAGCAGTCCGACATTCTATAGCAATCAGCCCCAGCATTTT.

This clonotype is labeled as medium-sized. The genes are TRBV7-8 and TRBJ1-2; D not certain. Trimming removed 1 base at V and 1 base at J, with 10 bases between. From germline, CDR1 is SGHVS and CDR2 FQNEAQ. CDR3 size: 15 residues. The CDR3 region is CASSLVPGINYGYTF. The CDR3 DNA follows: TGTGCCAGCAGCTTAGTTCCGGGGATTAACTATGGCTACACCTTC. Filled out from reference TRBV7-8 and TRBJ1-2, the complete variable domain reads GAGVSQSPRYKVAKRGQDVALRCDPISGHVSLFWYQQALGQGPEFLTYFQNEAQLDKSGLPSDRFFAERPEGSVSTLKIQRTQQEDSAVYLCASSLVPGINYGYTFGSGTRLTVV.

The rearrangement links TRBV6-1 to TRBJ2-3; D might be TRBD2 (6 bases). CDR3 length equals 17 residues. The V gene lost 7 bases and the J gene lost 7 bases, with 27 bases spanning the gap. In germline, CDR1 is MNHNS, CDR2 SASEGT. CDR3 sequence reads: CASIPYGDSSDEHTQYF. CDR3 in DNA: TGTGCCAGCATCCCCTACGGGGACTCCTCGGACGAACATACGCAGTATTTT.

About this clonotype itself: A far larger clone is off by one base, so a read error is likely. The chain links TRBV6-5 to TRBJ1-1; 8 bases align to TRBD1. Germline CDR1 MNHEY, CDR2 SVGAGI. The CDR3 is made up of 15 amino acids. This CDR3 is CAISSAWTGFTEAFF. The CDR3 DNA is TGTGCCATCAGTTCCGCCTGGACAGGGTTCACTGAAGCTTTCTTT.

The CDR3 loop reads CASSYGTTSSYEQYF. As DNA, the CDR3 is TGTGCCAGCAGCTACGGGACTACGAGCTCCTACGAGCAGTACTTC. The V and J genes are TRBV11-2 and TRBJ2-7; 7 bases match TRBD2. Germline CDR1 is SGHAT and CDR2 is FQNNGV. The CDR3 extends over 15 amino acids. V was pared by 4 bases and J by 0 bases, with 6 bases of the junction left unmatched.

This clonotype was seen ten or more times. The J gene is TRBJ1-4, the V gene TRBV3-1; no reliable D call. The CDR3 loop spans 13 amino acids. Per germline, CDR1 LGHDT and CDR2 YNNKEL (reference sequence). Trimming took 0 bases from V and 7 from J, leaving 6 bases between them. Here the CDR3 reads CASSQDGSEKLFF. In DNA, the CDR3 is TGTGCCAGCAGCCAAGATGGCAGTGAAAAACTGTTTTTT.

This clonotype was detected many times. The gene calls are TRBV2 and TRBJ2-2; 7 bases align to TRBD2. V dropped 3 bases and J dropped 8; count of bases not matched to a gene: 12. The CDR3 has 16 amino acids. Germline loops: CDR1 SNHLY, CDR2 FYNNEI. The CDR3 loop is CASSDPVGASGGELFF. CDR3 sequence (DNA): TGTGCCAGCAGTGATCCCGTCGGGGCTAGCGGTGGGGAGCTGTTTTTT.

A few counts support this clonotype. It differs at one base from a far larger clone, so likely a read error. The chain links TRBV6-1 to TRBJ2-3; 7 bases are shared with TRBD1. Unmatched junction bases numbered 1, after V lost 5 bases and J lost 2 bases. The CDR3 is made up of 13 amino acids. From germline, CDR1 is MNHNS and CDR2 SASEGT. The chain's CDR3 is CASSTGDTDTQYF. The CDR3 DNA reads TGTGCCAGCAGTACAGGGGACACAGATACGCAGTATTTT.

The V and J genes are TRBV5-1 and TRBJ1-2; 8 positions agree with TRBD1. Germline lookup yields CDR1 SGHRS and CDR2 YFSETQ. Germline trimming cut 4 bases from V and 8 bases from J; bases unmatched to any gene: 13. This CDR3 spans 15 amino acids. CDR3 protein: CASSTTGAGGSGYTF. In DNA form, the CDR3 reads TGCGCCAGCAGCACGACAGGGGCAGGGGGTAGCGGCTACACCTTC.

About this clonotype itself: A far larger clone is a single base away, which makes a read error likely. The chain joins TRBV12-5 to TRBJ2-5, with D unclear. The J call may not be correct, given that the DNA end is closer to TRBJ2-1. This CDR3 contains 13 residues. In germline, CDR1 is LGHNT, CDR2 FRNRAP. The CDR3 DNA follows: TGTGCTAGTGGTGAAGGGCCCGACAATGAGCAGTTCTTC. This translates into CASGEGPDNEQFF.

The table lists this clonotype with many counts. The V and J genes are TRBV10-2 and TRBJ1-5, with D maybe TRBD1 (5 bases). V lost 10 bases to trimming and J lost 2 bases, with 27 bases between them. Germline CDR1 and CDR2: WSHSY and SAAADI. The CDR3 sequence is 18 residues long. CDR3 coding DNA: TGCGCCACCAGCCCCCGCCTGTTTGGGGGGTCGGGCAATCAGCCCCAGCATTTT. It yields the protein CATSPRLFGGSGNQPQHF.

Ten or more counts support this clonotype. The chain couples TRBV6-1 to TRBJ1-3; the D is unclear. Germline-derived CDR1 and CDR2 are MNHNS and SASEGT. CDR3 size: 15 residues. With 5 bases removed from V and 4 bases from J, the gap between germline ends came to 15 bases. The CDR3 here is CASSTLVGLGNTIYF. CDR3 bases: TGTGCCAGCAGTACCCTAGTTGGTTTGGGAAACACCATATATTTT.

The chain recombines TRBV5-1 with TRBJ2-5; 8 bases line up with TRBD1. The V gene's germline CDR1 is SGHRS and CDR2 YFSETQ. The CDR3 sequence is 15 residues long. Trimming at V came to 0 bases and at J to 4 bases, leaving 5 bases not matched to a gene. CDR3 nucleotide sequence: TGCGCCAGCAGCTTGGAGGCAGGGGGCGGAGAGACCCAGTACTTC. Translated: CASSLEAGGGETQYF. Full variable domain (outside the CDR3, taken from reference TRBV5-1 and TRBJ2-5): KAGVTQTPRYLIKTRGQQVTLSCSPISGHRSVSWYQQTPGQGLQFLFEYFSETQRNKGNFPGRFSGRQFSNSRSEMNVSTLELGDSALYLCASSLEAGGGETQYFGPGTRLLVL.

Here the CDR3 DNA reads TGTGCCAGTACCCCGACAGGGGTCTTTGGAGGGGGCCCCTACGAGCAGTACTTC. Its translation: CASTPTGVFGGGPYEQYF. V is TRBV6-1 and J is TRBJ2-7; 8 bases fit TRBD1. The J segment lost 2 bases and the V segment lost 9 bases, leaving 21 bases of the junction unmatched. CDR3 length: 18 amino acids. CDR1 and CDR2 from the germline V gene are MNHNS and SASEGT.

This clonotype was detected ten times or more. V is TRBV19 and J is TRBJ2-7, with TRBD1 matching 10 bases. The germline V gene encodes CDR1 LNHDA and CDR2 SQIVND (reference sequence). The CDR3 is made up of 15 amino acids. V lost 11 bases and J lost 0; bases outside the gene matches: 10. The CDR3 loop is CAGNTGTGVSYEQYF. The CDR3 nucleotides are TGTGCCGGTAATACCGGGACAGGGGTCTCCTACGAGCAGTACTTC.

In this sample, this clonotype turned up many times. V is TRBV6-1 and J is TRBJ1-4, with D tentatively TRBD1 (5 bases). The CDR3 runs 20 residues. CDR1 is MNHNS, CDR2 SASEGT, per germline. The V end was cut by 7 bases, the J end by 5 bases, with 32 bases between. The DNA of the CDR3 is TGTGCCAGCAAGAACTATATGGGGAGCGGGGGAACCCTAGGAAATGAAAAACTGTTTTTT. Translated: CASKNYMGSGGTLGNEKLFF.

The genes are TRBV12-3 or TRBV12-4 and TRBJ1-2; D gene unclear. CDR3 size: 15 residues. Trimming stripped 3 bases from V and 10 bases from J, with 21 bases between. Here the CDR3 DNA reads TGTGCCAGCAGTTTGACGGGAAGAAACGGTGATGTCTACACCTTC. This codes for CASSLTGRNGDVYTF.

Remarks on this clonotype: A single base separates this from a much larger clone, so it may be a read error. DNA for the CDR3: TGCAGCGTGAGCCTGAAAGTGGTAAACGGGGAGCTGTTTTTT. This codes for CSVSLKVVNGELFF. The genes are TRBV29-1 and TRBJ2-2, with no clear D. V was cut by 6 bases and J by 7 bases, with 18 bases left in between. Germline V gives CDR1 SQVTM, CDR2 ANQGSEA. The length of the CDR3 is 14 residues.

This clonotype is labeled as medium-sized. Written as DNA, the CDR3 is TGTGCCAGCAGTTCGGGGGCTGGGACAGATACGCAGTATTTT. Translation: CASSSGAGTDTQYF. The chain carries TRBV12-3 or TRBV12-4 and TRBJ2-3; tentatively, D is TRBD1 or TRBD2 (6 bases each). Trimming removed 4 bases from V and 3 bases from J, with 11 bases in between. The CDR3 is 14 amino acids.

There are many counts of this clonotype. This chain connects TRBV6-1 to TRBJ2-5; D not resolved. Germline CDR1 reads MNHNS; CDR2 reads SASEGT. Trimming removed 5 bases at V and 5 bases at J, with 12 bases between. The CDR3 has 13 residues. Here the CDR3 DNA reads TGTGCCAGCAGTAGATCGGTTGGGGAGACCCAGTACTTC. The encoded protein is CASSRSVGETQYF.

A note on this clonotype: A far larger clone is only one base removed, so a read error is likely. The chain couples TRBV6-9 to TRBJ2-1; D remains ambiguous. This CDR3 spans 17 amino acids. Trimming removed 5 bases at V and 9 bases at J, with 26 bases between. CDR1 and CDR2 (germline): MNHGY, SVAAGI. CDR3 sequence: CASSHSNPALDSREQFF. Here the CDR3 DNA reads TGTGCCAGCAGTCACTCCAACCCCGCCCTAGATTCTCGTGAGCAGTTCTTC.

This clonotype was seen at least ten times. The chain employs TRBV15 and TRBJ2-7; TRBD1 matches 9 bases. Germline CDR1 reads LNHNV; CDR2 reads YYDKDF (reference sequence). The CDR3 is 17 amino acids. J was trimmed by 0 bases and V by 0 bases; bases with no gene match: 6. The CDR3 DNA is TGTGCCACCAGCAGAGATAAGGGGACAGGGAGCTCCTACGAGCAGTACTTC. Its translation is CATSRDKGTGSSYEQYF. The whole variable domain, filled in from reference TRBV15 and TRBJ2-7, reads DAMVIQNPRYQVTQFGKPVTLSCSQTLNHNVMYWYQQKSSQAPKLLFHYYDKDFNNEADTPDNFQSRRPNTSFCFLDIRSPGLGDTAMYLCATSRDKGTGSSYEQYFGPGTRLTVT.

This chain joins TRBV28 and TRBJ2-2; D gene unclear. Trimming took off 7 bases at V and 2 bases at J, with 17 bases between the two ends. Germline V gene data show CDR1 as MDHEN and CDR2 as SYDVKM. The length of the CDR3 is 16 residues. The CDR3 is CASIGLPSDNTGELFF. DNA of the CDR3: TGTGCCAGCATCGGCCTGCCGTCTGATAACACCGGGGAGCTGTTTTTT.

Comments on this clonotype: This likely came from a read error, as a far larger clone is one base away. V is TRBV6-9 and J is TRBJ2-5; the D is unclear. The germline CDR1 and CDR2 sequences are MNHGY and SVAAGI. The CDR3 consists of 11 residues. The CDR3, as DNA: TGTGACAGCAGTTACGAAGAGACCCAGTACTTC. This sequence encodes CDSSYEETQYF.

A word on this clonotype: A far larger clone differs by one base, so this is likely a read error. CDR3 DNA: TGTGCCAGTCGCCGGGGGGAAGGTCAGCCCCAGCATTTT. It encodes CASRRGEGQPQHF. The chain has TRBV6-5 and TRBJ1-5; a possible D gene is TRBD1 (5 bases). The CDR3 runs 13 residues. Trimming took 9 bases from V and 6 from J, leaving 15 bases between them. Per germline, CDR1 MNHEY and CDR2 SVGAGI.

This clonotype was observed a single time. The chain links TRBV6-2 or TRBV6-3 to TRBJ2-7; 11 bases are shared with TRBD2. J lost 4 bases, V lost 6 bases, and 17 bases had no gene match. This CDR3 has 18 amino acids. Germline lookup yields CDR1 MNHEY and CDR2 SVGEGT. CDR3 sequence: CASSSLHGSGRVGYEQYF. The CDR3 DNA sequence: TGTGCCAGCAGCTCTCTACATGGTAGCGGGAGGGTTGGTTACGAGCAGTACTTC.

This clonotype is large (0.1 to 1%). The chain has TRBV6-2 or TRBV6-3 and TRBJ2-5; TRBD2 might be the D (6 bases). This CDR3 comprises 14 residues. Germline V lookup: CDR1 MNHEY, CDR2 SVGEGT. With 8 bases removed from V and 2 bases from J, the gap between germline ends came to 15 bases. CDR3 sequence reads: CASEAGWGQETQYF. The CDR3, as DNA: TGTGCCAGCGAGGCGGGGTGGGGGCAAGAGACCCAGTACTTC.